This T cell receptor (beta chain) was observed in a study of long-term antiretroviral therapy in people with HIV. Per germline, CDR1 SGHTA and CDR2 FQGTGA. The CDR3 runs 13 residues. Trimming left V 6 bases short and J 2 bases short, with 10 bases between. Version v3.0 of the immunoSEQ assay was performed at survey level. Clones were sequenced by immunoSEQ multiplex PCR, and TCRdb holds only the in-frame ones, with some missing. This table has tens of thousands of clones, 80% appearing once. The chain joins TRBV7-3 to TRBJ1-1; possible D gene TRBD1, 6 bases. This TCR was sampled from a middle-aged man with HIV. The input for sequencing was unsorted PBMCs, taken 0.3 years after starting antiretroviral therapy. CDR3 protein: CASSLDSNTEAFF. As DNA, the CDR3 is TGTGCCAGCAGTTTGGACAGTAACACTGAAGCTTTCTTT.